This entry features one TCR beta chain sequence. Germline assignment: CDR1 SGDLS and CDR2 YYNGEE. Trimming removed 4 bases from V and 5 bases from J; junction bases left unmatched: 9. This CDR3 contains 16 residues. The entry originates in a study of blood T cell repertoires in COVID-19. Study-level information: Samples came from the United States, Italy and Spain, spanning acute and convalescent COVID-19.

Methods used by the authors: Reference gene primer amplification in the assay estimated nucleated cell counts. TCRdb's table, derived via immunoSEQ multiplex PCR, lists solely in-frame clones and lacks some. For V, J and clone size, that table is used; D and trimming come from the DNA. The table includes roughly 150,000 clones, just over 90% detected once. The sequenced sample consisted of peripheral blood. The J gene is TRBJ1-1, the V gene TRBV9; TRBD1 agrees at 12 bases. This receptor was taken from a man in his late teens or twenties with acute or convalescent COVID-19. CDR3 in DNA: TGTGCCAGCAGCACGGGACAGGGGGCACCGCGGACTGAAGCTTTCTTT. It yields the protein CASSTGQGAPRTEAFF.